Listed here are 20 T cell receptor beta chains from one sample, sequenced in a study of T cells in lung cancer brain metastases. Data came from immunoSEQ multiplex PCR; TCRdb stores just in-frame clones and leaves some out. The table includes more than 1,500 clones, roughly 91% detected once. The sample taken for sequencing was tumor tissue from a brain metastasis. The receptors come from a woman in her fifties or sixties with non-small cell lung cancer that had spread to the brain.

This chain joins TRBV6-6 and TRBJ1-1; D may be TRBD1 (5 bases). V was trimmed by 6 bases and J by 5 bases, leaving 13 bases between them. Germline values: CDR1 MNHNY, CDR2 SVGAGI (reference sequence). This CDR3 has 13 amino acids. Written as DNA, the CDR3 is TGTGCCAGCAGCTGGGGCCAGGGAACTGAAGCTTTCTTT. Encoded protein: CASSWGQGTEAFF.

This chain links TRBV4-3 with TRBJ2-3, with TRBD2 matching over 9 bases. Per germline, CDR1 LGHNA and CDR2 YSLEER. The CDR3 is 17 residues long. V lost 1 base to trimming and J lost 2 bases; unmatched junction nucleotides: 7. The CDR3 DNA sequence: TGCGCCAGCAGCCAAGGTTCCCTAGCGGGGCTCACAGATACGCAGTATTTT. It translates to CASSQGSLAGLTDTQYF.

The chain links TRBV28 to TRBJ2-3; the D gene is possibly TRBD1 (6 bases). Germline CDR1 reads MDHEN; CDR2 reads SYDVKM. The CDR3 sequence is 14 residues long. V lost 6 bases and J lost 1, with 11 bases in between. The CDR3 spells CASRQGWGTDTQYF. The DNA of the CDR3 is TGTGCCAGCAGACAGGGTTGGGGCACAGATACGCAGTATTTT.

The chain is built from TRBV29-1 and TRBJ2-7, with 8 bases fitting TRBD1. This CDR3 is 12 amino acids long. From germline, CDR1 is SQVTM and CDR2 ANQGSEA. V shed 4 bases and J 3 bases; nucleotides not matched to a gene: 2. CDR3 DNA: TGCAGCGTTGGGACAGGGCGCTACGAGCAGTACTTC. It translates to CSVGTGRYEQYF.

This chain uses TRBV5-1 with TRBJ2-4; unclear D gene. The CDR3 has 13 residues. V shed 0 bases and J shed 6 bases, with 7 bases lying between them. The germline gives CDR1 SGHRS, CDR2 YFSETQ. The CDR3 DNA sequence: TGCGCCAGCAGCTTGGGGGTATTAAACATTCAGTACTTC. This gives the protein CASSLGVLNIQYF.

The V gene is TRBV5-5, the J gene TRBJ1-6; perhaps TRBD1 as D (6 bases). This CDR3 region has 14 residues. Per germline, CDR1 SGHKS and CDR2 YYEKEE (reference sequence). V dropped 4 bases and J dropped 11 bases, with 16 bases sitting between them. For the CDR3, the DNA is TGTGCCAGCAGCCTAGACAGGCGCTGGGCACCCCTCCACTTT. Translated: CASSLDRRWAPLHF.

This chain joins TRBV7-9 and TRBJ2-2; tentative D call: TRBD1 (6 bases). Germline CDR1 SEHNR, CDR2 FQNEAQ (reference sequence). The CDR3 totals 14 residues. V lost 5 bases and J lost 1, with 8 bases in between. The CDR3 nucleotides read TGTGCCAGCAGCCAGACAGGGAACACCGGGGAGCTGTTTTTT. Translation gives CASSQTGNTGELFF.

The CDR3 sequence is CASSYVPGTQQYF. As DNA, the CDR3 is TGTGCCAGCAGTTACGTCCCCGGGACCCAGCAGTACTTC. The chain is built from TRBV6-5 and TRBJ2-7; perhaps D is TRBD1 or TRBD2 (5 bases each). V lost 2 bases to trimming and J lost 8 bases, with 13 bases between them. This CDR3 comprises 13 residues. In germline, CDR1 is MNHEY, CDR2 SVGAGI.

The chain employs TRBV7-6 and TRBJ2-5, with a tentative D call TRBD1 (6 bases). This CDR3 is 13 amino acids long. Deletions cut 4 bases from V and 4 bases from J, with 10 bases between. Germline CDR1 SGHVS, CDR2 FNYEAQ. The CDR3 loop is CASSYTGRETQYF. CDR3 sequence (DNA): TGTGCCAGCAGCTATACAGGGAGAGAGACCCAGTACTTC. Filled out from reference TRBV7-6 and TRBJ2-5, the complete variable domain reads GAGVSQSPRYKVTKRGQDVALRCDPISGHVSLYWYRQALGQGPEFLTYFNYEAQQDKSGLPNDRFSAERPEGSISTLTIQRTEQRDSAMYRCASSYTGRETQYFGPGTRLLVL.

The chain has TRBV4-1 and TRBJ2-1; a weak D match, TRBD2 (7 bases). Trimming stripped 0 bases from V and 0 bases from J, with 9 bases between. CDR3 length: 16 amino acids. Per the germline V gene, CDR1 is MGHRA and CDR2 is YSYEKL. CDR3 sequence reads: CASSQDAGASYNEQFF. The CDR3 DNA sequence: TGCGCCAGCAGCCAAGATGCGGGGGCCTCCTACAATGAGCAGTTCTTC.

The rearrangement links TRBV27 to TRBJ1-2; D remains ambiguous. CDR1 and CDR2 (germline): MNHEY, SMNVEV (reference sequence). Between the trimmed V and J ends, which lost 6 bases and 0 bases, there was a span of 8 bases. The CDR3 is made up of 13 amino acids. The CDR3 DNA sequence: TGTGCCAGCAGAGGACGGACTAACTATGGCTACACCTTC. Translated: CASRGRTNYGYTF.

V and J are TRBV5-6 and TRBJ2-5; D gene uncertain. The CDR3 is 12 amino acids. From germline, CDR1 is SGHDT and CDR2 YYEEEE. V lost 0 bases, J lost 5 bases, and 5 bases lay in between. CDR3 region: CASSLDAETQYF. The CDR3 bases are TGTGCCAGCAGCTTGGATGCGGAGACCCAGTACTTC.

CDR3 in amino acids: CASRGTGESGELFF. DNA of the CDR3: TGTGCCAGCAGGGGGACAGGGGAATCCGGGGAGCTGTTTTTT. This chain joins TRBV6-5 and TRBJ2-2, with 10 bases fitting TRBD1. J lost 6 bases, V lost 6 bases, and 4 bases had no gene match. Germline CDR1 MNHEY, CDR2 SVGAGI. This CDR3 spans 14 amino acids.

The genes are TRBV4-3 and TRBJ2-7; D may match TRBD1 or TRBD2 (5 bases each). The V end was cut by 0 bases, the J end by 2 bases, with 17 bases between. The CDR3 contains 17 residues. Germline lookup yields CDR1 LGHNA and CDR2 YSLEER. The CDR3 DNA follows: TGCGCCAGCAGCCAAGAACCGGCCGGGACCCGGGCCTACGAGCAGTACTTC. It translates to CASSQEPAGTRAYEQYF.

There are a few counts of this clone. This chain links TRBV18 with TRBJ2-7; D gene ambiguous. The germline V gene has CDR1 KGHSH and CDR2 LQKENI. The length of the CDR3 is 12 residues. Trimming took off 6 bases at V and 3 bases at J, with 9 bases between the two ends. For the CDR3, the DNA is TGTGCCAGCTCTTTAAAGGGCTACGAGCAGTACTTC. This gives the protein CASSLKGYEQYF.

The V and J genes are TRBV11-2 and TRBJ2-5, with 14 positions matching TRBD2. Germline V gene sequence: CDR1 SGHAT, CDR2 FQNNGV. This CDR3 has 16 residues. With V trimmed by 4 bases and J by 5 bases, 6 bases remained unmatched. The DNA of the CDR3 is TGTGCCAGCAGCTCGGGACTAGCGGGAGTAGATGAGACCCAGTACTTC. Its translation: CASSSGLAGVDETQYF.

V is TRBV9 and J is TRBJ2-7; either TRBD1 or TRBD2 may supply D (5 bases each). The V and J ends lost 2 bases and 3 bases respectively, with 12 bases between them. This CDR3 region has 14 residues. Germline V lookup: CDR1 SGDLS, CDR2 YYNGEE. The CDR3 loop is CASSVRDGHYEQYF. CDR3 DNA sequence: TGTGCCAGCAGCGTGAGGGACGGACACTACGAGCAGTACTTC.

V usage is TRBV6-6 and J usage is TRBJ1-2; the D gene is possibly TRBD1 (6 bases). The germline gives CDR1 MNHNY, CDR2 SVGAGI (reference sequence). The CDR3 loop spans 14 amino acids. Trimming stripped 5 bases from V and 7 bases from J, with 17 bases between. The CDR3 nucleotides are TGTGCCAGCAGTCCCAGCCAAGGGGGAGCTGGCTACACCTTC. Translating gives CASSPSQGGAGYTF.

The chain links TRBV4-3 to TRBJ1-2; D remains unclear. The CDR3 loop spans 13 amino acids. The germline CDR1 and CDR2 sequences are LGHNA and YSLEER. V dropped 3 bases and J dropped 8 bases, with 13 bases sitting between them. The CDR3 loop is CASSQPTGVGYTF. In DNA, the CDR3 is TGCGCCAGCAGCCAGCCGACCGGGGTGGGCTACACCTTC.

CDR3 loop: CASSPVRADTQYF. In DNA form, the CDR3 reads TGTGCCAGCAGTCCCGTCAGGGCAGATACGCAGTATTTT. The V and J genes are TRBV7-3 and TRBJ2-3; D might be TRBD1 (5 bases). There are 13 residues in the CDR3. Trimming took 6 bases from V and 4 from J, leaving 11 bases between them. Germline CDR1 is SGHTA and CDR2 is FQGTGA.